This T cell receptor (beta chain) was sequenced during a study of cytomegalovirus exposure and HLA in healthy donors. Whole-study findings and limits: Researchers reported in a later analysis that a missense DCLRE1C variant was tied to TCR beta V- and J-gene trimming.

A note on this clone: Antigen: not known.

Vbeta (60) and Jbeta (13) primers were used in the PCR. Sequenced by immunoSEQ multiplex PCR; TCRdb stores in-frame clones only, minus some. Altogether 130,000 or so clones are present, around 66% being singletons, with the ten largest covering 6.5%. CDR3 length equals 15 residues. Germline CDR1 is SGHRS and CDR2 is YFSETQ. V was trimmed by 2 bases and J by 8 bases, leaving 18 bases between them. Sequencing was carried out using PBMCs. The genes are TRBV5-1 and TRBJ2-3, with D possibly TRBD2 on 5 matching bases. The clonotype comes from a woman aged 55-70 years in good health and CMV-seronegative. CDR3 sequence: CASSFEADLVGTQYF. The CDR3 coding sequence is TGCGCCAGCAGCTTTGAAGCGGATCTTGTGGGTACGCAGTATTTT.